This TCR beta chain is drawn from a study of T cell repertoires in cytomegalovirus infection (dated by TCRdb to the late 2010s). In terms of the full investigation: The peptide stimulations were aimed at well-studied HLA-B-restricted epitopes as well as recently identified HLA-C-restricted CMV epitopes, whose presentation resists viral immunomodulation. Donor HLA type was relevant to the analysis, because carriage of CMV infection together with the matching HLA type was indicated by public TCR beta signatures. Broad study findings and their caveats: In the ex vivo response, HLA-C-restricted CMV-specific TCR beta clonotypes were dominant, and in two of eight donors the single most frequent clonotype came from this HLA-C-restricted group. Cumulative frequency of public TCR beta family members discriminated carriers of CMV infection plus the relevant HLA type in this cohort and an independent approximately 350-donor cohort.

What this sample's treatment or condition label stands for: in vitro stimulation with specific CMV peptide epitopes to enrich CMV-specific T cells. TCRdb names Illumina HiSeq 1500 as the instrument used. The raw public data were reprocessed by TCRdb itself: fastp quality trimming at Q25, MiXCR clonotype calling, in-frame beta chains only. Each record represents a unique CDR3 protein, reported with the most common genes and DNA among its rows. The sample table holds about 920,000 distinct CDR3 sequences, of which about 33% were seen once. The biggest ten clones account for around an eighth of the sample. This clonotype has more than one count but fewer than ten. It has no known antigen specificity. It has no much larger one-base neighbor in the sample; base qualities were not kept. CDR1 and CDR2, looked up from the germline V gene, are MGHRA and YSYEKL. Relative to germline, V is 1 base shorter and J is 5 bases shorter, with 11 bases between their ends. The CDR3 starts with the cysteine, ends with the phenylalanine, and has 14 residues. Only the CDR3 part of the read is kept: 42 bases, read in frame from the first base.

The V and J segments used are TRBV4-1 and TRBJ2-5, with TRBD2 tentatively as D gene (6 bases match). Here the sequenced sample was cultured CD8+ T cells from PBMCs, taken from culture after CMV antigen stimulation. This receptor was taken from a human donor in good health (CMV status not recorded). Some clones in this sample may be carry-over from other donors' samples. The CDR3 is CASSQGAGRETQYF. The DNA reads as follows: TGCGCCAGCAGCCAAGGGGCAGGGAGGGAGACCCAGTACTTC.